Listed here are 29 T cell receptor beta chains from one sample, sequenced in a study of blood T cells in healthy people across ages. The second PCR ran roughly 6 to 11 cycles with a sample-barcoded 5' primer and J-beta primers. TCRdb re-called the 5' RACE reads with MiXCR, one entry per CDR3 protein. The table lists roughly 1,700,000 distinct CDR3 sequences, 28% of them singletons, with 7.7% in the top ten. The sample taken for sequencing was blood. The receptors were gathered from a woman aged 25 to 39 in good health.

This clonotype was recorded at least ten times. V is TRBV2 and J is TRBJ2-3; 7 bases are shared with TRBD2. This CDR3 comprises 15 residues. V shed 7 bases and J 0 bases; nucleotides not matched to a gene: 7. The germline CDR1 and CDR2 sequences are SNHLY and FYNNEI. The CDR3 sequence is CASKRGDSSTDTQYF. The DNA for the CDR3 is TGTGCCAGCAAACGGGGGGATTCTAGCACAGATACGCAGTATTTT.

This clonotype was counted ten times or more. V and J are TRBV6-2 or TRBV6-3 and TRBJ2-1; D gene uncertain. CDR1 MNHEY and CDR2 SVGEGT come from the germline V gene. The CDR3 is 12 amino acids. V lost 6 bases, J lost 9 bases, and 12 bases lay in between. CDR3 in amino acids: CASSTSGREQFF. The CDR3 region has the DNA TGTGCCAGCAGCACCTCCGGGCGTGAGCAGTTCTTC.

This chain joins TRBV28 and TRBJ2-5; TRBD2 matches at 9 bases. Unmatched junction bases numbered 4, after V lost 6 bases and J lost 2 bases. CDR1 is MDHEN and CDR2 is SYDVKM in the germline V gene. The CDR3 has 14 residues. CDR3 sequence: CASRPGLAQETQYF. The CDR3 bases are TGTGCCAGCAGACCGGGACTAGCTCAAGAGACCCAGTACTTC. The complete variable domain, with remaining parts taken from reference TRBV28 and TRBJ2-5, reads DVKVTQSSRYLVKRTGEKVFLECVQDMDHENMFWYRQDPGLGLRLIYFSYDVKMKEKGDIPEGYSVSREKKERFSLILESASTNQTSMYLCASRPGLAQETQYFGPGTRLLVL.

This clonotype occurred once. This chain links TRBV24-1 with TRBJ1-1; D is undetermined. This CDR3 contains 13 residues. V dropped 4 bases and J dropped 1 base, with 6 bases sitting between them. Germline values: CDR1 KGHDR, CDR2 SFDVKD. The CDR3 nucleotides read TGTGCCACCAGTGACCCGGAGAACACTGAAGCTTTCTTT. Residues: CATSDPENTEAFF.

This clonotype has more than one count but fewer than ten. The chain joins TRBV27 to TRBJ2-1; the match to TRBD2 covers 7 bases. This CDR3 contains 13 residues. Germline V CDR1 and CDR2: MNHEY, SMNVEV (reference sequence). Unmatched junction bases numbered 6, after V lost 6 bases and J lost 7 bases. DNA of the CDR3: TGTGCCAGCAGCGGGGACTATGGGAATGAGCAGTTCTTC. Its translation is CASSGDYGNEQFF.

The table lists this clonotype with many counts. The J gene is TRBJ2-3, the V gene TRBV29-1, with TRBD1 identical over 7 bases. After removal of 6 bases from V and 2 bases from J, the junction contained 8 bases not matched to a gene. The germline gives CDR1 SQVTM, CDR2 ANQGSEA. The CDR3 totals 14 residues. The CDR3 loop is CSVETGTTTDTQYF. The CDR3 DNA is TGCAGCGTAGAGACAGGGACAACCACAGATACGCAGTATTTT.

The chain is built from TRBV5-1 and TRBJ2-3, with D perhaps TRBD1 or TRBD2 (5 bases each). Trimming pared 1 base from V and 4 bases from J, leaving 10 bases between. Germline loops: CDR1 SGHRS, CDR2 YFSETQ. The CDR3 spans 14 residues. CDR3 coding DNA: TGCGCCAGCAGCTTGCTAGGGGACCCAGATACGCAGTATTTT. This sequence encodes CASSLLGDPDTQYF.

The rearrangement joins TRBV20-1 to TRBJ1-2; D may be TRBD1 (6 bases). This CDR3 region has 12 residues. The V and J ends lost 5 bases and 4 bases respectively, with 11 bases between them. The germline V gene encodes CDR1 DFQATT and CDR2 SNEGSKA (reference sequence). For the CDR3, the DNA is TGCAGTGCTTCGGACAGAGTCTATGGCTACACCTTC. Protein product: CSASDRVYGYTF.

This clonotype was detected ten times or more. This chain uses TRBV29-1 with TRBJ1-5; perhaps TRBD1 as D (5 bases). From germline, CDR1 is SQVTM and CDR2 ANQGSEA. Trimming removed 6 bases from V and 1 base from J, with 13 bases in between. The CDR3 is made up of 14 amino acids. CDR3 sequence (DNA): TGCAGCGTCGCGACAGCCAACAGCAATCAGCCCCAGCATTTT. This codes for CSVATANSNQPQHF. The full variable domain, with the rest looked up from reference TRBV29-1 and TRBJ1-5, is SAVISQKPSRDICQRGTSLTIQCQVDSQVTMMFWYRQQPGQSLTLIATANQGSEATYESGFVIDKFPISRPNLTFSTLTVSNMSPEDSSIYLCSVATANSNQPQHFGDGTRLSIL.

This clonotype was recorded a few times. Sequence at one end of the junction differs from germline and may be a read error. The chain carries TRBV15 and TRBJ1-3; D not resolved. The CDR3 has 14 residues. The germline gives CDR1 LNHNV, CDR2 YYDKDF (reference sequence). The DNA of the CDR3 is TGTGCCACCAGCCTAAGGAGCTCTGGAAACACCACATATTTT. Encoded protein: CATSLRSSGNTTYF.

For this clonotype: A much larger clone sits a single nucleotide away, making a read error possible. V gene TRBV2 combines with J gene TRBJ2-5, with TRBD2 identical over 7 bases. This CDR3 is built from 13 residues. The germline V gene has CDR1 SNHLY and CDR2 FYNNEI. V was clipped by 2 bases and J by 11 bases; unmatched bases: 8. CDR3 nucleotides: TGTGCCAGCAGTGAATCCGGGAGGAATGAGCAGTACTTC. It yields the protein CASSESGRNEQYF. Full variable domain (remainder filled in from reference TRBV2 and TRBJ2-5): EPEVTQTPSHQVTQMGQEVILRCVPISNHLYFYWYRQILGQKVEFLVSFYNNEISEKSEIFDDQFSVERPDGSNFTLKIRSTKLEDSAMYFCASSESGRNEQYFGPGTRLLVL.

The chain combines TRBV24-1 with TRBJ2-7, with no clear D. This CDR3 has 17 amino acids. Trimming pared 1 base from V and 2 bases from J, leaving 17 bases between. Germline-derived CDR1 and CDR2 are KGHDR and SFDVKD. In nucleotides, the CDR3 is TGTGCCACCAGTGATTTATCGTCCCGCGGAAAAACCTACGAGCAGTACTTC. Protein: CATSDLSSRGKTYEQYF.

The V call is TRBV24-1, the J call TRBJ1-5, with 7 bases that match TRBD1. J was trimmed by 2 bases and V by 8 bases; bases with no gene match: 2. Germline V gene lookup returns CDR1 KGHDR and CDR2 SFDVKD. The CDR3 is 13 residues long. The CDR3 DNA reads as TGTGCCACCAAGGGGGCAGGCAATCAGCCCCAGCATTTT. Translating gives CATKGAGNQPQHF.

At least ten counts were recorded for this clonotype. This sequence joins TRBV7-3 and TRBJ2-5, with a tentative D call TRBD2 (6 bases). This CDR3 is built from 14 residues. Trimming stripped 5 bases from V and 1 base from J, with 11 bases between. Germline CDR1 SGHTA, CDR2 FQGTGA. Here the CDR3 reads CASSPGTPQETQYF. CDR3 nucleotides: TGTGCCAGCAGCCCCGGGACTCCCCAAGAGACCCAGTACTTC.

The rearrangement links TRBV20-1 to TRBJ1-1, with D tentatively TRBD1 (6 bases). The CDR3 runs 13 residues. The V gene's germline CDR1 is DFQATT and CDR2 SNEGSKA (reference sequence). The V and J ends lost 5 bases and 5 bases respectively, with 15 bases between them. CDR3 protein: CSASGGGWTEAFF. The DNA of the CDR3 is TGCAGTGCTTCGGGGGGCGGGTGGACTGAAGCTTTCTTT.

This clonotype showed up just a few times. This chain joins TRBV14 and TRBJ2-3; weak D call: TRBD2 (5 bases). V lost 4 bases, J lost 4 bases, and 9 bases lay in between. This CDR3 is built from 13 residues. The V gene's germline CDR1 is SGHDN and CDR2 FVKESK. The CDR3, as DNA: TGTGCCAGCAGCCGCCTCGGGGCAGATACGCAGTATTTT. This sequence encodes CASSRLGADTQYF.

This clonotype was picked up a small number of times. V and J are TRBV7-3 and TRBJ2-5; D is perhaps TRBD2 (6 bases). The CDR3 extends over 15 amino acids. Per the germline V gene, CDR1 is SGHTA and CDR2 is FQGTGA. Trimming stripped 3 bases from V and 3 bases from J, with 14 bases between. The CDR3 spells CASSFGWGEKETQYF. The CDR3, as DNA: TGTGCCAGCAGCTTTGGGTGGGGGGAAAAAGAGACCCAGTACTTC.

This clonotype was observed a handful of times. The chain joins TRBV7-2 to TRBJ2-3; D assignment may be TRBD1 or TRBD2 (6 bases each). V was pared by 2 bases and J by 2 bases, with 14 bases between. The CDR3 contains 16 residues. Germline V CDR1 and CDR2: SGHTA, FQGNSA. CDR3 in amino acids: CASSLFRGRNTDTQYF. CDR3 coding DNA: TGTGCCAGCAGCTTATTCCGGGGGCGCAACACAGATACGCAGTATTTT.

This clonotype occurred a few times. The chain links TRBV12-3 or TRBV12-4 to TRBJ1-2; D remains unclear. CDR3 length equals 13 residues. V shed 11 bases and J shed 6 bases, with 19 bases lying between them. The CDR3 DNA follows: TGTGCCGCAGTTGACGGTCTATCTGATGGCTACACCTTC. Translation gives CAAVDGLSDGYTF.

The V and J genes are TRBV21-1 and TRBJ2-7; the tabulated D call, TRBD1, remains unverified against the DNA. TRBV21-1 is a pseudogene locus. The CDR3 is 15 residues long. CDR3 in DNA: TGTGCCCGCAGCAAAGGAGACAGGGGCATGGACGAGCAGTACTTC. This encodes CARSKGDRGMDEQYF.

In this sample, this clonotype turned up a few times. V and J are TRBV12-3 or TRBV12-4 and TRBJ1-2; maybe TRBD1 (5 bases). CDR3 length: 16 amino acids. The V and J ends lost 6 bases and 1 base respectively, with 18 bases between them. The CDR3 sequence is CASRLGRGDDNYGYTF. The CDR3 bases are TGTGCCAGCAGGTTGGGGCGGGGGGACGATAACTATGGCTACACCTTC.

This clonotype was recorded a few times. This chain uses TRBV4-1 with TRBJ2-4; no firm D call. V shed 2 bases and J shed 7 bases, with 15 bases lying between them. The CDR3 sequence is 15 residues long. The germline V gene encodes CDR1 MGHRA and CDR2 YSYEKL. The CDR3: CASSQPRTTGNIQYF. DNA for the CDR3: TGCGCCAGCAGCCAACCTCGGACCACCGGGAACATTCAGTACTTC.

The rearrangement joins TRBV10-1 to TRBJ2-3; TRBD2 agrees at 8 bases. CDR1 is WNHNN, CDR2 SYGVQD, per germline (reference sequence). V shed 0 bases, J shed 6 bases, and the junction held 23 bases outside the gene matches. The CDR3 consists of 21 residues. The CDR3 is CASSESRAGVTQPGIVDTQYF. CDR3 bases: TGCGCCAGCAGTGAGTCTAGAGCGGGGGTTACCCAGCCGGGGATTGTGGATACGCAGTATTTT.

The table lists this clonotype with a count of one. The chain couples TRBV7-8 to TRBJ1-2, with a tentative D call TRBD1 (5 bases). The germline gives CDR1 SGHVS, CDR2 FQNEAQ. The V end lost 3 bases, the J end lost 4 bases, and 12 bases lay between the germline ends. The CDR3 consists of 14 residues. The CDR3 sequence: CASSFGGNGYGYTF. CDR3 DNA sequence: TGTGCCAGCAGCTTTGGGGGAAACGGCTATGGCTACACCTTC.

This clonotype was recorded a few times. The chain couples TRBV10-3 to TRBJ1-1; a possible D gene is TRBD1 (5 bases). Germline CDR1 and CDR2: ENHRY and SYGVKD. Deletions cut 10 bases from V and 8 bases from J, with 14 bases between. This CDR3 is built from 11 residues. CDR3 DNA: TGTGCCACGTCTACGGGGCAGGAAGCTTTCTTT. Translated: CATSTGQEAFF.

This clonotype occurred many times. The V call is TRBV12-3 or TRBV12-4, the J call TRBJ2-1; 7 nucleotides line up with TRBD2. The CDR3 covers 13 residues. After removal of 6 bases from V and 10 bases from J, the junction contained 9 bases not matched to a gene. The CDR3: CASSRGEGPEQFF. In nucleotides, the CDR3 is TGTGCCAGCAGCCGGGGGGAGGGGCCAGAGCAGTTCTTC.

This clonotype was seen at least ten times. This chain links TRBV9 with TRBJ1-1, with a weak D call TRBD1 (5 bases). CDR3 size: 13 residues. The V end lost 0 bases, the J end lost 3 bases, and 6 bases lay between the germline ends. Germline V lookup: CDR1 SGDLS, CDR2 YYNGEE. The CDR3 protein is CASSVGQYTEAFF. The DNA of the CDR3 is TGTGCCAGCAGCGTAGGACAGTACACTGAAGCTTTCTTT.

This clonotype was picked up a small number of times. This rearrangement joins TRBV5-1 to TRBJ2-1; D not resolved. The tail of the sequence fits TRBJ2-7 better, so the J call may be wrong. The CDR3 spans 13 residues. CDR1 is SGHRS, CDR2 YFSETQ, per germline. The CDR3 region is CASSPGSYNEQYF. The CDR3 DNA is TGCGCCAGCAGCCCGGGCTCCTACAATGAGCAGTACTTC.

The chain is built from TRBV20-1 and TRBJ1-2, with TRBD1 identical over 9 bases. Germline assignment: CDR1 DFQATT and CDR2 SNEGSKA (reference sequence). V was pared by 5 bases and J by 8 bases, with 9 bases of the junction left unmatched. CDR3 length: 13 residues. CDR3 loop: CSAPPGQGEGYTF. The CDR3 bases are TGCAGTGCTCCCCCGGGACAGGGCGAGGGCTACACCTTC.